Shown below are 30 T cell receptor beta chains from a single sample sequenced in a study of shared clonotypes between healthy human individuals. Naive CD8 isolation took CD45RO-negative cells positively selected for CCR7 and excluded terminally differentiated effector memory CD45RA+ cells. Repertoires were generated with immunoSEQ multiplex PCR, while TCRdb's copy carries only in-frame clones and drops some. The top ten clones hold 20% to 25% of a sample with more than 600,000 clones, 90% to 95% of them seen once. Sequencing input: naive CD8+ T cells sorted from blood. These receptors all come from a man younger than 45 in good health.

The chain links TRBV7-9 to TRBJ2-7; 13 bases are shared with TRBD2. CDR1 SEHNR and CDR2 FQNEAQ come from the germline V gene (reference sequence). CDR3 length: 15 residues. Trimming cost V 8 bases and J 5 bases; bases outside gene matches: 9. Here the CDR3 DNA reads TGTGCCAGCGAGGGAGGACTAGCGGGAGTCAACGAGCAGTACTTC. This sequence encodes CASEGGLAGVNEQYF. Full variable domain (rest looked up from reference TRBV7-9 and TRBJ2-7): DTGVSQNPRHKITKRGQNVTFRCDPISEHNRLYWYRQTLGQGPEFLTYFQNEAQLEKSRLLSDRFSAERPKGSFSTLEIQRTEQGDSAMYLCASEGGLAGVNEQYFGPGTRLTVT.

The rearrangement uses TRBV15 and TRBJ1-5; D is undetermined. Germline CDR1 and CDR2: LNHNV and YYDKDF (reference sequence). The V end was cut by 2 bases, the J end by 3 bases, with 5 bases between. The CDR3 runs to 13 residues. This chain's CDR3 is CATSRNANQPQHF. In DNA form, the CDR3 reads TGTGCCACCAGCAGAAACGCCAATCAGCCCCAGCATTTT.

A word on this clone: The identical CDR3 is also encoded by other nucleotide sequences in the sample. The gene calls are TRBV28 and TRBJ2-7; 11 bases agree with TRBD2. V lost 6 bases, J lost 4 bases, and 5 bases stayed unmatched. This CDR3 region has 14 residues. The germline gives CDR1 MDHEN, CDR2 SYDVKM. CDR3 coding DNA: TGTGCCAGCAGCTTCGGACTAGCGGGTTACGAGCAGTACTTC. Amino acids: CASSFGLAGYEQYF.

The V gene is TRBV28, the J gene TRBJ2-5; 10 nucleotides align to TRBD2. V was pared by 4 bases and J by 4 bases, with 15 bases of the junction left unmatched. The CDR3 consists of 18 residues. Germline V gene data show CDR1 as MDHEN and CDR2 as SYDVKM. The CDR3 sequence: CASSSEILAGSSRETQYF. For the CDR3, the DNA is TGTGCCAGCAGTTCCGAGATACTAGCGGGAAGCTCGCGAGAGACCCAGTACTTC.

The chain links TRBV9 to TRBJ2-5; D perhaps matches TRBD1 (6 bases). The CDR3 has 13 residues. Per germline, CDR1 SGDLS and CDR2 YYNGEE. V lost 6 bases and J 2 bases, leaving 11 bases between the germline ends. The DNA of the CDR3 is TGTGCCAGCAACTCCGGGACACAAGAGACCCAGTACTTC. Translation gives CASNSGTQETQYF.

Comments on this clone: Within the sample, other DNA sequences also encode this same CDR3. The V gene is TRBV9, the J gene TRBJ2-7; TRBD1 aligns across 9 bases. There are 14 residues in the CDR3. Germline CDR1 and CDR2: SGDLS and YYNGEE. The V segment lost 3 bases and the J segment 2 bases; nucleotides outside the gene matches: 3. CDR3 loop: CASSGGDRAYEQYF. CDR3 nucleotide sequence: TGTGCCAGCAGCGGGGGGGACAGGGCCTACGAGCAGTACTTC.

V gene TRBV16 combines with J gene TRBJ1-5, with D maybe TRBD1 (5 bases). Germline V CDR1 and CDR2: KGHSY, FQNENV. This CDR3 has 15 amino acids. Trimming cost V 3 bases and J 4 bases, with 13 bases left between them. CDR3 DNA sequence: TGTGCCAGCAGCCACCCCGGGGCCCCAAATCAGCCCCAGCATTTT. The encoded protein is CASSHPGAPNQPQHF.

The chain combines TRBV7-2 with TRBJ2-1; unclear D gene. Deletions cut 2 bases from V and 0 bases from J, with 14 bases between. The CDR3 is made up of 17 amino acids. Germline lookup yields CDR1 SGHTA and CDR2 FQGNSA. The CDR3 loop reads CASSLIDSVSSYNEQFF. CDR3 nucleotide sequence: TGTGCCAGCAGCTTAATTGATTCGGTGAGCTCCTACAATGAGCAGTTCTTC. Complete variable domain (other parts from reference TRBV7-2 and TRBJ2-1): GAGVSQSPSNKVTEKGKDVELRCDPISGHTALYWYRQSLGQGLEFLIYFQGNSAPDKSGLPSDRFSAERTGGSVSTLTIQRTQQEDSAVYLCASSLIDSVSSYNEQFFGPGTRLTVL.

Regarding this clone: This CDR3 is missing its conserved last phenylalanine or tryptophan, likely due to a read error. The DNA is omitted, as the CDR3 cannot be located on it reliably, and the CDR3 follows TCRdb's listing. The rearrangement uses TRBV7-9 and TRBJ2-7; the table names TRBD2, a call not compared with the DNA. Looked up from germline, CDR1 is SEHNR and CDR2 is FQNEAQ (reference sequence). Ends included, the CDR3 has 15 residues. The CDR3 is CASSLDGSSGTIELL.

This chain uses TRBV5-6 with TRBJ2-7; 7 bases align to TRBD2. CDR1 and CDR2 from the germline V gene are SGHDT and YYEEEE. Germline trimming cut 4 bases from V and 4 bases from J; bases unmatched to any gene: 8. CDR3 length: 14 residues. The CDR3, as DNA: TGTGCCAGCAGCGGATTGGCGGGAGTGTACGAGCAGTACTTC. Its translation: CASSGLAGVYEQYF.

The CDR3 coding sequence is TGTGCCAGCAGCTTAGACCCCAGCGGGAGCCACAATGAGCAGTTCTTC. It codes for CASSLDPSGSHNEQFF. V gene TRBV7-9 combines with J gene TRBJ2-1; 8 nucleotides agree with TRBD2. The CDR3 covers 16 residues. Germline CDR1 reads SEHNR; CDR2 reads FQNEAQ (reference sequence). V dropped 1 base and J dropped 5; count of bases not matched to a gene: 7. The full variable domain, its missing parts supplied by reference TRBV7-9 and TRBJ2-1, is DTGVSQNPRHKITKRGQNVTFRCDPISEHNRLYWYRQTLGQGPEFLTYFQNEAQLEKSRLLSDRFSAERPKGSFSTLEIQRTEQGDSAMYLCASSLDPSGSHNEQFFGPGTRLTVL.

The chain carries TRBV12-5 and TRBJ2-3, with 11 positions matching TRBD2. CDR1 is LGHNT and CDR2 is FRNRAP in the germline V gene. Losses at the gene ends were 8 bases for V and 7 bases for J; bases not matched to a gene: 11. This CDR3 is built from 15 residues. The CDR3 loop reads CASSLLSGRANTQYF. CDR3 DNA: TGTGCTAGTTCACTCCTTAGCGGGAGGGCTAATACGCAGTATTTT. The entire variable domain, with the rest obtained from reference TRBV12-5 and TRBJ2-3, is as follows: DARVTQTPRHKVTEMGQEVTMRCQPILGHNTVFWYRQTMMQGLELLAYFRNRAPLDDSGMPKDRFSAEMPDATLATLKIQPSEPRDSAVYFCASSLLSGRANTQYFGPGTRLTVL.

This clone was picked up a small number of times. The rearrangement uses TRBV10-1 and TRBJ2-1; 9 bases line up with TRBD2. The CDR3 consists of 13 residues. The junction had 6 bases not matched to a gene; V was cut back by 9 bases and J by 6 bases. The germline CDR1 and CDR2 sequences are WNHNN and SYGVQD (reference sequence). CDR3 DNA: TGCGCCAGAAGACTAGCGGAGATCAATGAGCAGTTCTTC. It encodes CARRLAEINEQFF.

The gene calls are TRBV4-1 and TRBJ2-7, with 11 nucleotides matching TRBD1. V was clipped by 0 bases and J by 0 bases; unmatched bases: 13. CDR1 is MGHRA and CDR2 is YSYEKL in the germline V gene. The CDR3 is 20 amino acids. Here the CDR3 DNA reads TGCGCCAGCAGCCAAGAAGGCCCCGGACAGGGGGCCACAATCTCCTACGAGCAGTACTTC. Protein: CASSQEGPGQGATISYEQYF.

V is TRBV13 and J is TRBJ2-3; no reliable D call. The germline gives CDR1 PRHDT, CDR2 FYEKMQ (reference sequence). V shed 4 bases and J shed 3 bases, with 11 bases lying between them. The CDR3 runs 14 residues. The chain's CDR3 is CASSSWTETDTQYF. In DNA, the CDR3 is TGTGCCAGCAGCTCGTGGACGGAGACAGATACGCAGTATTTT.

The chain couples TRBV6-6 to TRBJ2-1; no clear D gene. The CDR3 loop spans 13 amino acids. The V gene lost 0 bases and the J gene lost 8 bases, with 8 bases spanning the gap. Germline CDR1 is MNHNY and CDR2 is SVGAGI (reference sequence). DNA for the CDR3: TGTGCCAGCAGTTACTCTCAGAGGTATGAGCAGTTCTTC. As protein: CASSYSQRYEQFF.

The table lists this clone with many counts. Other DNA sequences from this sample encode an identical CDR3 as well. The chain has TRBV28 and TRBJ2-7; 7 positions match TRBD1. The CDR3 has 18 amino acids. Trimming removed 6 bases from V and 0 bases from J; junction bases left unmatched: 17. CDR1 MDHEN and CDR2 SYDVKM come from the germline V gene. The CDR3 here is CASRSMVIFWDSSYEQYF. CDR3 sequence (DNA): TGTGCCAGCAGAAGCATGGTAATTTTTTGGGACAGCTCCTACGAGCAGTACTTC.

V and J are TRBV7-6 and TRBJ2-5; TRBD1 or TRBD2 may be the D gene (5 bases each). Germline values: CDR1 SGHVS, CDR2 FNYEAQ. V was pared by 6 bases and J by 2 bases, with 13 bases between. The CDR3 covers 14 residues. CDR3 nucleotides: TGTGCCAGCAGGACCCTAGAGGGGCAAGAGACCCAGTACTTC. This sequence encodes CASRTLEGQETQYF.

Concerning this clone itself: At the DNA level, this CDR3 is encoded by other sequences in the same sample as well. The chain carries TRBV19 and TRBJ2-1, with D unresolved. The V end was cut by 3 bases, the J end by 1 base, with 7 bases between. Germline CDR1 LNHDA, CDR2 SQIVND (reference sequence). This CDR3 has 14 residues. The chain's CDR3 is CASSIWGSYNEQFF. The CDR3 coding sequence is TGTGCCAGTAGTATTTGGGGTTCCTACAATGAGCAGTTCTTC. Drawing the rest from reference TRBV19 and TRBJ2-1, the complete variable domain is DGGITQSPKYLFRKEGQNVTLSCEQNLNHDAMYWYRQDPGQGLRLIYYSQIVNDFQKGDIAEGYSVSREKKESFPLTVTSAQKNPTAFYLCASSIWGSYNEQFFGPGTRLTVL.

This clone was observed a handful of times. This rearrangement joins TRBV7-2 to TRBJ2-5, with 10 bases matching TRBD2. There are 14 residues in the CDR3. Trimming removed 8 bases from V and 9 bases from J; junction bases left unmatched: 12. In germline, CDR1 is SGHTA, CDR2 FQGNSA. The chain's CDR3 is CASGGWTSGFSQYF. CDR3 coding DNA: TGTGCCAGCGGGGGATGGACTAGCGGCTTCTCCCAGTACTTC.

CDR3 DNA sequence: TGCGCCAGCAGCCAAGAAGGTTCATTCTTAAGCACAGATACGCAGTATTTT. This sequence encodes CASSQEGSFLSTDTQYF. The chain joins TRBV4-1 to TRBJ2-3, with no clear D. The ends were cut back, 0 bases at V and 0 bases at J, with 13 bases in the middle. Looked up from germline, CDR1 is MGHRA and CDR2 is YSYEKL. CDR3 size: 17 residues.

The rearrangement uses TRBV7-9 and TRBJ1-1; D gene uncertain. V was shortened by 8 bases and J by 0 bases, with 7 bases between the two germline ends. The CDR3 extends over 12 amino acids. CDR1 and CDR2 (germline): SEHNR, FQNEAQ (reference sequence). CDR3 loop: CASGRMNTEAFF. CDR3 DNA: TGTGCCAGCGGGCGGATGAACACTGAAGCTTTCTTT.

This chain joins TRBV5-6 and TRBJ2-1; 10 positions match TRBD2. CDR1 and CDR2 (germline): SGHDT, YYEEEE. The CDR3 is 17 amino acids. V lost 2 bases to trimming and J lost 0 bases; unmatched junction nucleotides: 5. CDR3 region: CASSFGSGRLSYNEQFF. In nucleotides, the CDR3 is TGTGCCAGCAGCTTCGGTAGCGGGAGGCTCTCCTACAATGAGCAGTTCTTC.

The sample holds one count of this clone. V and J are TRBV27 and TRBJ2-1; the match to TRBD2 covers 9 bases. The ends lost 2 bases at V and 5 bases at J; junction bases unmatched: 10. The CDR3 contains 17 residues. Looked up from germline, CDR1 is MNHEY and CDR2 is SMNVEV (reference sequence). CDR3 amino acids: CASSLLGLAGSHNEQFF. CDR3 nucleotide sequence: TGTGCCAGCAGTTTACTGGGGCTAGCGGGGTCCCACAATGAGCAGTTCTTC.

The gene calls are TRBV6-1 and TRBJ2-7; possibly TRBD1 for D (6 bases). The germline gives CDR1 MNHNS, CDR2 SASEGT. The CDR3 is 12 amino acids. With 10 bases removed from V and 4 bases from J, the gap between germline ends came to 14 bases. CDR3 region: CATGQIAYEQYF. The CDR3 DNA is TGTGCCACCGGACAGATTGCGTACGAGCAGTACTTC.

This clone came up once. This chain links TRBV6-5 with TRBJ2-2; D remains unclear. This CDR3 is 14 amino acids long. The germline V gene has CDR1 MNHEY and CDR2 SVGAGI. Trimming pared 0 bases from V and 6 bases from J, leaving 8 bases between. The CDR3 protein is CASSYSMGSGELFF. For the CDR3, the DNA is TGTGCCAGCAGTTACTCGATGGGGTCCGGGGAGCTGTTTTTT.

The V gene is TRBV5-1, the J gene TRBJ2-5; 7 nucleotides match TRBD2. Per the germline V gene, CDR1 is SGHRS and CDR2 is YFSETQ. The CDR3 spans 16 residues. Trimming cost V 3 bases and J 5 bases; bases outside gene matches: 13. The CDR3 DNA reads TGCGCCAGCAGCTCCCAAGAGCGGGGAGAAGGCGAGACCCAGTACTTC. The encoded protein is CASSSQERGEGETQYF. Drawing the rest from reference TRBV5-1 and TRBJ2-5, the complete variable domain is KAGVTQTPRYLIKTRGQQVTLSCSPISGHRSVSWYQQTPGQGLQFLFEYFSETQRNKGNFPGRFSGRQFSNSRSEMNVSTLELGDSALYLCASSSQERGEGETQYFGPGTRLLVL.

This chain connects TRBV27 to TRBJ2-7; no clear D gene. Germline loops: CDR1 MNHEY, CDR2 SMNVEV (reference sequence). CDR3 size: 15 residues. Trimming took 1 base from V and 0 from J, leaving 10 bases between them. CDR3 bases: TGTGCCAGCAGTTTATTCCCGGCCCTCTCCTACGAGCAGTACTTC. It encodes CASSLFPALSYEQYF.

The rearrangement uses TRBV5-4 and TRBJ2-1, with D possibly being TRBD2 (6 bases). Germline-derived CDR1 and CDR2 are SGHNT and YYREEE (reference sequence). V lost 4 bases and J 2 bases, leaving 16 bases between the germline ends. The CDR3 extends over 16 amino acids. CDR3 sequence (DNA): TGTGCCAGCAGCCCAATCAGCGGGCAAACCTACAATGAGCAGTTCTTC. Translation gives CASSPISGQTYNEQFF. Drawing the rest from reference TRBV5-4 and TRBJ2-1, the complete variable domain is ETGVTQSPTHLIKTRGQQVTLRCSSQSGHNTVSWYQQALGQGPQFIFQYYREEENGRGNFPPRFSGLQFPNYSSELNVNALELDDSALYLCASSPISGQTYNEQFFGPGTRLTVL.

V usage is TRBV29-1 and J usage is TRBJ1-4; D uncertain. CDR3 length: 10 amino acids. Trimming removed 6 bases at V and 4 bases at J, with 3 bases between. Germline V gene sequence: CDR1 SQVTM, CDR2 ANQGSEA. CDR3 nucleotide sequence: TGCAGCGTGTATAATGAAAAACTGTTTTTT. It translates to CSVYNEKLFF.